This T cell receptor (beta chain) derives from a study of cytomegalovirus exposure and HLA in healthy donors. 13 Jbeta primers and 60 Vbeta primers were used for the PCR. The repertoire was sequenced with immunoSEQ multiplex PCR; TCRdb's copy has only in-frame clones and lacks some. The table has about 240,000 clones, 80% to 85% seen once; the top ten hold 8%. Overall study results and limits: It was reportedly the case that the classifier diagnosed cytomegalovirus status with high specificity and sensitivity. It emerged from a later analysis that several of the most significant clusters appeared to be linked to common viral pathogens.

This CDR3 region has 15 residues. The junction had 11 bases not matched to a gene; V was cut back by 5 bases and J by 8 bases. The germline V gene encodes CDR1 MGHRA and CDR2 YSYEKL. To note about this clone: The antigen is not known.

The receptor was derived from a woman aged 60-70 years in good health and CMV-seropositive. Material for sequencing was PBMCs. This chain joins TRBV4-1 and TRBJ1-4, with 7 nucleotides matching TRBD1. CDR3 sequence (DNA): TGCGCCAGCAGCGTGGACAGGAGGGGCTCAGAAAAACTGTTTTTT. Protein sequence: CASSVDRRGSEKLFF.